The subject of this entry is one TCR beta chain. Germline CDR1 is DFQATT and CDR2 is SNEGSKA (reference sequence). The CDR3 consists of 14 residues. V gave up 3 bases and J gave up 8 bases; unmatched junction bases: 7. These data originate in a study of blood T cell repertoires in COVID-19. On the study more broadly: Sources were T cells, B-cell-depleted T cells, or PBMCs; the material itself was cDNA or gDNA.

Original processing notes: Reference gene primer amplification yielded estimated nucleated cell counts. Produced via immunoSEQ multiplex PCR; TCRdb's table is partial and in-frame only. The DNA was the basis for D and trimming; V, J and clone size are from that table. The table includes about 230,000 clones, 75% to 90% detected once. The sample consisted of peripheral blood. The V gene is TRBV20-1, the J gene TRBJ1-6; TRBD1 agrees at 7 bases. This TCR was sampled from a middle-aged man with acute or convalescent COVID-19. CDR3: CSASRGGLDSPLHF. The CDR3 DNA is TGCAGTGCTAGTAGAGGGGGCTTGGATTCACCCCTCCACTTT.